The T cell receptor beta chain described here comes from a study of shared clonotypes between healthy human individuals. For the study at large: Per donor, CD8 memory used one plate, CD8 naive used two, CD4 memory used three and CD4 naive used three. Study outcomes and limitations: What naive subsets generally showed was a larger estimated richness than memory subsets showed.

To note about this clone: Its antigen is unknown.

Free of recent acute infections or vaccinations, the donors were healthy HIV-negative adults. A split of CD4+ cells into CD45RA+ naive and CD45RA-negative memory subsets was performed. V dropped 4 bases and J dropped 5; count of bases not matched to a gene: 6. Germline-derived CDR1 and CDR2 are KGHSH and LQKENI. This CDR3 has 15 residues. Produced via immunoSEQ multiplex PCR; TCRdb's table is partial and in-frame only. The data show 950,000 to 1,100,000 clones, around 76% seen once. The chain combines TRBV18 with TRBJ2-5; TRBD1 matches 11 bases. The sample taken for sequencing was memory CD4+ T cells sorted from blood. Subset: CD45RA-negative fraction. The clonotype was recovered from a man younger than 35 in good health. The CDR3 is CASSRGQGARETQYF. The CDR3 coding sequence is TGTGCCAGCTCACGCGGACAGGGGGCGCGGGAGACCCAGTACTTC. The whole variable domain, remainder taken from reference TRBV18 and TRBJ2-5, is NAGVMQNPRHLVRRRGQEARLRCSPMKGHSHVYWYRQLPEEGLKFMVYLQKENIIDESGMPKERFSAEFPKEGPSILRIQQVVRGDSAAYFCASSRGQGARETQYFGPGTRLLVL.